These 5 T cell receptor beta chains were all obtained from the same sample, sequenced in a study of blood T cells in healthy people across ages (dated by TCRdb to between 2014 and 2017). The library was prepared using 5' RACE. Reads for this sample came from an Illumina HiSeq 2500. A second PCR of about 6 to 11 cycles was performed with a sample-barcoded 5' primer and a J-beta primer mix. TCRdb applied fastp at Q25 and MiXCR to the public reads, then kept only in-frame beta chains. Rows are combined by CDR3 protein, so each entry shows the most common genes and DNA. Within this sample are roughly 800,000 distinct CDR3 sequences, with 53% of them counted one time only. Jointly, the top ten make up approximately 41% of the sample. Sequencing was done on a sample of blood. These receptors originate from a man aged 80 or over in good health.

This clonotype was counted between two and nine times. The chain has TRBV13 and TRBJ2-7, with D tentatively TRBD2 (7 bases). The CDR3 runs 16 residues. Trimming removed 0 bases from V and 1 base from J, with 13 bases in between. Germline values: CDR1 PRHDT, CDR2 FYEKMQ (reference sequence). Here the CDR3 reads CASSLGTGGTSYEQYF. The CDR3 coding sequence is TGTGCCAGCAGCTTAGGAACCGGGGGGACATCCTACGAGCAGTACTTC.

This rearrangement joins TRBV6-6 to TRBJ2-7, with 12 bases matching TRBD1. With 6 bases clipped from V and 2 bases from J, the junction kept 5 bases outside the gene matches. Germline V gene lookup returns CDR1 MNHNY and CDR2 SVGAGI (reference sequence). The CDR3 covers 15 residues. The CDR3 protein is CASRGGQGATYEQYF. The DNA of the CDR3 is TGTGCCAGCAGGGGGGGACAGGGGGCCACCTACGAGCAGTACTTC.

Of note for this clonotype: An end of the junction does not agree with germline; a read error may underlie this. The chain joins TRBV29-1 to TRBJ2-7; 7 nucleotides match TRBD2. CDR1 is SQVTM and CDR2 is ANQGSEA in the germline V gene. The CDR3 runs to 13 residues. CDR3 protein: CSVEAWEGDEQYF. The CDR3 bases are TGCAGCGTGGAAGCATGGGAGGGCGACGAGCAGTACTTC.

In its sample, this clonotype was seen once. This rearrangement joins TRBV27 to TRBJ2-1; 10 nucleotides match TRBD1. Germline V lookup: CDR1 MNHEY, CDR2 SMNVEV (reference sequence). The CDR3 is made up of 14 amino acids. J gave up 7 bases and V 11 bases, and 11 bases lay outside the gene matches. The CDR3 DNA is TGTGCCGCCGCGCCGGGACAGGGGAAAAATGAGCAGTTCTTC. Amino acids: CAAAPGQGKNEQFF.

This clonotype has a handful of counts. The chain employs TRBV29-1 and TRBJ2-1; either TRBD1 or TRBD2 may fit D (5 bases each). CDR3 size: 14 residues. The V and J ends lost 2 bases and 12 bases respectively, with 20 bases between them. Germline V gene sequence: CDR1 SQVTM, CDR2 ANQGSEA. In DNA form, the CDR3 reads TGCAGCGTTGAATTAGGGCGACAGCCTGGAGGGCAGTTCTTC. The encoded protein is CSVELGRQPGGQFF.